Presented here are 25 T cell receptor beta chains from one specimen sequenced in a study of T-cell reconstitution after alpha-beta-depleted transplantation in children. It was with unique molecular identifiers that the TCRbeta library was prepared. A single record per CDR3 protein comes from TCRdb applying MiXCR to the PCR reads. Of roughly 500,000 distinct CDR3 sequences in the sample, over 25% were seen once. The specimen comprised PBMCs from the stem cell graft donor, sampled from the stem cell graft. The receptors were gathered from a human donor who donated a stem cell graft to a child with aplastic anemia.

Written as DNA, the CDR3 is TGTGCCAGCAGTGAATGGGAGGGCGGCCAAGAGACCCAGTACTTC. Translation: CASSEWEGGQETQYF. This chain joins TRBV25-1 and TRBJ2-5; 7 nucleotides match TRBD2. There are 15 residues in the CDR3. J lost 1 base, V lost 1 base, and 3 bases had no gene match. Looked up from germline, CDR1 is MGHDK and CDR2 is SYGVNS.

This clonotype was recorded a few times. The rearrangement joins TRBV18 to TRBJ2-1, with TRBD1 matching over 8 bases. This CDR3 contains 15 residues. Germline V gene sequence: CDR1 KGHSH, CDR2 LQKENI. The V gene end was trimmed by 4 bases and the J gene end by 6 bases; junction bases not matched to a gene: 8. CDR3 sequence reads: CASSRRQGAGNEQFF. CDR3 sequence (DNA): TGTGCCAGCTCACGACGGCAGGGGGCTGGCAATGAGCAGTTCTTC. The full variable domain, completed using reference TRBV18 and TRBJ2-1, is NAGVMQNPRHLVRRRGQEARLRCSPMKGHSHVYWYRQLPEEGLKFMVYLQKENIIDESGMPKERFSAEFPKEGPSILRIQQVVRGDSAAYFCASSRRQGAGNEQFFGPGTRLTVL.

This clonotype was found many times. The CDR3 sequence: CASSLSSSEQYF. As DNA, the CDR3 is TGTGCCAGCAGTCTTAGTAGCAGCGAGCAGTACTTC. The chain links TRBV12-3 or TRBV12-4 to TRBJ2-7; D remains unclear. Trimming stripped 5 bases from V and 6 bases from J, with 11 bases between. This CDR3 spans 12 amino acids.

This clonotype came up a few times. This chain uses TRBV6-1 with TRBJ2-7; the D call may be TRBD1 or TRBD2 (5 bases each). This CDR3 contains 13 residues. Trimming shortened V by 6 bases and J by 6 bases, and 15 bases separated the two germline ends. Germline CDR1 and CDR2: MNHNS and SASEGT. As DNA, the CDR3 is TGTGCCAGCAGAAAGACGACCGGGACCGAGCAGTACGTC. Residues: CASRKTTGTEQYV.

This chain links TRBV20-1 with TRBJ2-2; D gene ambiguous. CDR1 and CDR2 from the germline V gene are DFQATT and SNEGSKA (reference sequence). The ends were cut back, 5 bases at V and 1 base at J, with 8 bases in the middle. The CDR3 length is 13 residues. The CDR3 DNA sequence: TGCAGTGCTTTAGACGGGAACACCGGGGAGCTGTTTTTT. Translation gives CSALDGNTGELFF.

V and J are TRBV6-2 or TRBV6-3 and TRBJ2-1; D unclear. This CDR3 has 15 amino acids. Trimming removed 4 bases at V and 4 bases at J, with 14 bases between. Germline V CDR1 and CDR2: MNHEY, SVGEGT. The CDR3 nucleotides read TGTGCCAGCAGTTTTCGCGCTACCTCTTACAATGAGCAGTTCTTC. Protein sequence: CASSFRATSYNEQFF.

This clonotype showed up just a few times. The rearrangement uses TRBV6-1 and TRBJ1-1; D is unresolved. This CDR3 is 14 amino acids long. V lost 3 bases and J lost 4, with 12 bases in between. Germline V gene sequence: CDR1 MNHNS, CDR2 SASEGT. As DNA, the CDR3 is TGTGCCAGCAGTGACCAGACTGGGGTCACTGAAGCTTTCTTT. This encodes CASSDQTGVTEAFF.

In this sample, this clonotype turned up a few times. The chain couples TRBV6-1 to TRBJ1-1; TRBD1 matches at 8 bases. The CDR3 is 14 residues long. Per the germline V gene, CDR1 is MNHNS and CDR2 is SASEGT. V dropped 5 bases and J dropped 6; count of bases not matched to a gene: 8. CDR3 sequence: CASSRQGMIPEAFF. The CDR3 coding sequence is TGTGCCAGCAGTCGACAGGGGATGATCCCTGAAGCTTTCTTT.

The chain couples TRBV5-4 to TRBJ2-2; 8 bases align to TRBD2. V shed 4 bases and J 1 base; nucleotides not matched to a gene: 6. Germline CDR1 reads SGHNT; CDR2 reads YYREEE (reference sequence). This CDR3 is built from 16 residues. CDR3 in amino acids: CASSLPSGGNTGELFF. The CDR3 nucleotides are TGTGCCAGCAGCCTACCAAGCGGGGGGAACACCGGGGAGCTGTTTTTT.

The chain combines TRBV4-3 with TRBJ1-4; no clear D. Trimming pared 1 base from V and 0 bases from J, leaving 9 bases between. The CDR3 consists of 16 residues. Germline V CDR1 and CDR2: LGHNA, YSLEER. The CDR3 spells CASSQGSAATNEKLFF. The CDR3 coding sequence is TGCGCCAGCAGCCAAGGCTCGGCTGCAACTAATGAAAAACTGTTTTTT.

V is TRBV4-3 and J is TRBJ1-2, with TRBD1 identical over 7 bases. Germline CDR1 reads LGHNA; CDR2 reads YSLEER. V dropped 3 bases and J dropped 0; count of bases not matched to a gene: 4. CDR3 length: 15 residues. CDR3 in DNA: TGCGCCAGCAGCCAGGACGGGACAGCTAACTATGGCTACACCTTC. It yields the protein CASSQDGTANYGYTF.

This clonotype was seen only a few times. V and J are TRBV30 and TRBJ1-1, with D tentatively TRBD1 (6 bases). The CDR3 covers 14 residues. Per the germline V gene, CDR1 is GTSNPN and CDR2 is SVGIG (reference sequence). V was cut by 0 bases and J by 3 bases, with 11 bases left in between. As DNA, the CDR3 is TGTGCCTGGAGTGTGATGGGGGCCGACACTGAAGCTTTCTTT. This gives the protein CAWSVMGADTEAFF.

This clonotype has just a few counts. The chain has TRBV20-1 and TRBJ2-7; TRBD2 agrees at 15 bases. The germline V gene encodes CDR1 DFQATT and CDR2 SNEGSKA (reference sequence). V trimming: 6 bases; J trimming: 5 bases; junction bases outside the gene matches: 5. This CDR3 has 14 amino acids. CDR3 nucleotide sequence: TGCAGTGCGCGGACTAGCGGGAGGGCTCACGAGCAGTACTTC. It codes for CSARTSGRAHEQYF.

The rearrangement joins TRBV20-1 to TRBJ2-1, with 7 bases aligning to TRBD2. CDR3 length equals 15 residues. Looked up from germline, CDR1 is DFQATT and CDR2 is SNEGSKA (reference sequence). Trimming cost V 1 base and J 4 bases; bases outside gene matches: 7. The CDR3 nucleotides read TGCAGTGCTAGAGCCCCGGGACTACCTTACAATGAGCAGTTCTTC. Translating gives CSARAPGLPYNEQFF.

The chain has TRBV12-3 or TRBV12-4 and TRBJ2-1; D may be TRBD1 or TRBD2 (7 bases each). V shed 7 bases and J shed 11 bases, with 21 bases lying between them. CDR3 length: 14 residues. This CDR3 is CASTQGRGRLKQFF. CDR3 DNA sequence: TGTGCCAGCACCCAAGGGAGGGGGCGCCTTAAGCAGTTCTTC.

The V gene is TRBV7-2, the J gene TRBJ2-1, with 7 bases aligning to TRBD2. This CDR3 is 17 amino acids long. Per germline, CDR1 SGHTA and CDR2 FQGNSA. Trimming at V came to 2 bases and at J to 5 bases, leaving 12 bases not matched to a gene. CDR3: CASSLNGWGAGDNEQFF. CDR3 bases: TGTGCCAGCAGCTTAAACGGATGGGGCGCGGGAGACAATGAGCAGTTCTTC. Using reference TRBV7-2 and TRBJ2-1 for the parts outside the CDR3, the full variable domain is GAGVSQSPSNKVTEKGKDVELRCDPISGHTALYWYRQSLGQGLEFLIYFQGNSAPDKSGLPSDRFSAERTGGSVSTLTIQRTQQEDSAVYLCASSLNGWGAGDNEQFFGPGTRLTVL.

This clonotype has only a few counts. This chain joins TRBV5-1 and TRBJ2-3; D is possibly TRBD2 (5 bases). The CDR3 spans 16 residues. The germline V and J ends were trimmed by 0 bases and 0 bases, with 11 bases remaining between them. Germline V gene sequence: CDR1 SGHRS, CDR2 YFSETQ. The DNA for the CDR3 is TGCGCCAGCAGCTTGGGTGGGAGCCCAAGCACAGATACGCAGTATTTT. Translated, it gives CASSLGGSPSTDTQYF.

The chain is built from TRBV10-3 and TRBJ2-3, with D possibly being TRBD1 (6 bases). This CDR3 has 15 amino acids. Germline loops: CDR1 ENHRY, CDR2 SYGVKD. The V gene lost 10 bases and the J gene lost 1 base, with 18 bases spanning the gap. In DNA, the CDR3 is TGTGCCAAGCCCACCTCCCAGGGGTGCACAGATACGCAGTATTTT. This codes for CAKPTSQGCTDTQYF.

The chain has TRBV5-1 and TRBJ1-1; 9 bases are a match to TRBD1. Germline V gene sequence: CDR1 SGHRS, CDR2 YFSETQ. The CDR3 length is 15 residues. After removal of 4 bases from V and 1 base from J, the junction contained 5 bases not matched to a gene. Here the CDR3 DNA reads TGCGCCAGCAGCAAAAGGACAGGGGCGAACACTGAAGCTTTCTTT. Amino acid sequence: CASSKRTGANTEAFF.

V is TRBV30 and J is TRBJ2-3, with D possibly TRBD2 on 5 matching bases. This CDR3 has 12 amino acids. V was pared by 1 base and J by 6 bases, with 8 bases between. Germline-derived CDR1 and CDR2 are GTSNPN and SVGIG (reference sequence). The DNA of the CDR3 is TGTGCCTGGAGTGGGTCGGGGGATACGCAGTATTTT. Translating gives CAWSGSGDTQYF.

This clonotype was seen only a few times. The chain joins TRBV7-3 to TRBJ1-1; the match to TRBD1 covers 9 bases. Germline-derived CDR1 and CDR2 are SGHTA and FQGTGA. V was clipped by 4 bases and J by 7 bases; unmatched bases: 10. The CDR3 contains 15 residues. The CDR3: CASSSFAGQGREAFF. In nucleotides, the CDR3 is TGTGCCAGCAGCTCCTTCGCGGGACAGGGTCGTGAAGCTTTCTTT.

V gene TRBV20-1 combines with J gene TRBJ2-1, with 13 bases fitting TRBD2. Germline CDR1 is DFQATT and CDR2 is SNEGSKA (reference sequence). V lost 0 bases, J lost 3 bases, and 2 bases stayed unmatched. This CDR3 is built from 16 residues. This CDR3 is CSARDGLAGDYNEQFF. CDR3 nucleotide sequence: TGCAGTGCTAGAGACGGACTAGCGGGGGACTACAATGAGCAGTTCTTC.

The chain employs TRBV5-8 and TRBJ1-2; 8 positions match TRBD1. V lost 7 bases to trimming and J lost 4 bases; unmatched junction nucleotides: 6. The germline gives CDR1 SGHTS, CDR2 YDEGEE. The CDR3 sequence is 13 residues long. DNA for the CDR3: TGTGCCAGCGGGACAGGAGCTCGCTATGGCTACACCTTC. This gives the protein CASGTGARYGYTF.

This clonotype turned up a few times. The rearrangement joins TRBV10-3 to TRBJ2-1, with D hard to call. The ends were cut back, 4 bases at V and 6 bases at J, with 10 bases in the middle. The CDR3 is 13 residues long. The germline CDR1 and CDR2 sequences are ENHRY and SYGVKD. The DNA of the CDR3 is TGTGCCATCAGTGCTAACGTAGCCAATGAGCAGTTCTTC. It specifies CAISANVANEQFF.

The rearrangement joins TRBV12-3 or TRBV12-4 to TRBJ2-3; tentatively, D is TRBD1 (5 bases). Trimming took off 2 bases at V and 5 bases at J, with 11 bases between the two ends. There are 14 residues in the CDR3. In DNA, the CDR3 is TGTGCCAGCAGTTTACAGACAGCGCAAGATACGCAGTATTTT. As protein: CASSLQTAQDTQYF.